The present T cell receptor beta chain was sequenced within a study of cytomegalovirus exposure and HLA in healthy donors. Whole-study findings and limits: In vitro work confirmed that a few CMV-associated chains recognize CMV antigens. The study flagged around 160 TCR beta chains as cytomegalovirus-associated.

Donors were drawn from the approximately 110-subject validation cohort, separate from the approximately 680-subject first cohort. Clones were read by immunoSEQ multiplex PCR, and TCRdb kept only the in-frame ones, dropping some. The sample has over 200,000 clones; 88% are singletons. Trimming removed 5 bases from V and 5 bases from J, with 21 bases in between. CDR3 length: 16 residues. Germline CDR1 and CDR2: MDHEN and SYDVKM. Regarding this clone: Antigen: not known.

The TCR comes from a woman between 18 and 29 years old in good health and CMV-seronegative. This chain connects TRBV28 to TRBJ1-2; the D gene is possibly TRBD1 (5 bases). Sample: PBMCs. DNA for the CDR3: TGTGCCAGCAGTCCTCGGGGGGGAAGGGGAAGTTATGGCTACACCTTC. Translated: CASSPRGGRGSYGYTF.